This T cell receptor beta chain was profiled in a study of beta chain features in type 1 diabetes. cDNA synthesis used the whole RNA isolate, giving expressed TCRB sequences. Some clones are missing from TCRdb's copy, which holds only in-frame ones; the method was immunoSEQ multiplex PCR. The data contain about 150,000 clones, 8.5% to 12% of them seen just once; the ten biggest clones take up roughly 1.3%. The CDR3 consists of 15 residues. V lost 2 bases and J lost 6; bases outside the gene matches: 6. Germline-derived CDR1 and CDR2 are MNHEY and SVGAGI. This clone was counted between two and nine times. Its matching antigen is unknown. Points from the study as a whole: Patients' naive, central memory and Treg TCRB repertoires seemed closer to one another than those of healthy donors. At VDJ recombination sites, type 1 diabetes patients had fewer insertions and more deleted nucleotides.

Sequenced sample: naive CD4+ T cells from blood. This sequence was found in a man between 18 and 35 years old in good health. The gene calls are TRBV6-5 and TRBJ2-7; 11 bases agree with TRBD1. The CDR3 DNA follows: TGTGCCAGCAGTTACGCGGGACAGGGGGTAGGCGAGCAGTACTTC. Its protein is CASSYAGQGVGEQYF.